The rows below give T cell receptor beta chains drawn from one sample of a study of cytomegalovirus exposure and HLA in healthy donors. Libraries were prepared by immunoSEQ multiplex PCR; TCRdb keeps only in-frame clonotypes and omits some of them. The sample shows 65,000 to 95,000 clones, 70% to 85% of them seen only once. What was sequenced was PBMCs. All receptors derive from a man aged 25-45 years in good health and CMV-seronegative. Both conserved end residues are part of each CDR3. The D gene is left open where the match is weak. A row's size may be missing; if present it is once, few, many or a size class.

>few|NA|TRBJ1-5|TRBV6-1
CASKGGNQPQHF
TGTGCCAGCAAGGGGGGCAATCAGCCCCAGCATTTT
>NA|NA|TRBJ1-1|TRBV18
CASFQQVNTEAFF
TGTGCCAGCTTTCAACAGGTGAACACTGAAGCTTTCTTT
>NA|NA|TRBJ1-2|TRBV7-2
CASSFQVYGYTF
TGTGCCAGCAGCTTCCAGGTTTATGGCTACACCTTC
>once|NA|TRBJ2-3|TRBV9
CASSSPRVGGTSTDTQYF
TGTGCCAGCAGCTCCCCGCGGGTTGGCGGAACTAGCACAGATACGCAGTATTTT
>NA|NA|TRBJ2-7|TRBV5-8
CASSLQGPEQYF
TGTGCCAGCAGCTTGCAGGGGCCCGAGCAGTACTTC
>NA|TRBD2|TRBJ2-1|TRBV30
CAWERDSYNEQFF
TGTGCCTGGGAGCGGGACTCCTACAATGAGCAGTTCTTC
>NA|NA|TRBJ2-1|TRBV27
CASSLGGNEQFF
TGTGCCAGCAGTTTAGGAGGCAATGAGCAGTTCTTC
>NA|NA|TRBJ2-1|TRBV5-1
CASSLTENEQFF
TGCGCCAGCAGCTTGACCGAGAATGAGCAGTTCTTC
>NA|NA|TRBJ1-4|TRBV7-9
CASSLPGDKLFF
TGTGCCAGCAGCTTACCGGGTGACAAACTGTTTTTT
>few|NA|TRBJ1-1|TRBV7-2
CASSFKISDEAFF
TGTGCCAGCAGCTTTAAGATCAGCGATGAAGCTTTCTTT
>NA|NA|TRBJ2-7|TRBV28
CASRTTSYEQYF
TGTGCCAGCAGAACCACTAGTTACGAGCAGTACTTC
>NA|NA|TRBJ1-4|TRBV6-1
CASSEAFWLELFF
TGTGCCAGCAGTGAAGCATTCTGGCTGGAACTGTTTTTT
>few|TRBD1|TRBJ1-2|TRBV9
CASSVMSGGDGYPF
TGTGCCAGCAGCGTAATGTCAGGGGGCGATGGCTACCCCTTC
>NA|TRBD2|TRBJ2-3|TRBV9
CASSALASSGRVTDTQYF
TGTGCCAGCAGCGCCTTAGCGTCTAGCGGGAGAGTCACAGATACGCAGTATTTT
>few|NA|TRBJ1-5|TRBV5-4
CASSLQGEAQPQHF
TGTGCCAGCAGCCTACAGGGAGAAGCGCAGCCCCAGCATTTT
>NA|NA|TRBJ2-2|TRBV4-2
CASSRSGTGNTGELFF
TGTGCCAGCAGCCGTTCCGGGACTGGAAACACCGGGGAGCTGTTTTTT
>NA|NA|TRBJ2-7|TRBV18
CASSEGRGEQYF
TGTGCCAGCTCAGAAGGCAGGGGCGAGCAGTACTTC
>NA|NA|TRBJ1-2|TRBV20-1
CSARLPYGYTF
TGCAGTGCTCGACTTCCCTATGGCTACACCTTC
>NA|TRBD2|TRBJ2-7|TRBV30
CAWRAGGGYYEQYF
TGTGCCTGGAGAGCCGGGGGGGGGTACTACGAGCAGTACTTC